This TCR beta chain emerged from a study of blood T cells in healthy people across ages (dated by TCRdb to between 2014 and 2017). At the level of the whole study: Template switching captured roughly one uniquely barcoded TCR beta cDNA molecule per two T cells in model experiments. Age-related changes in TCR beta repertoire diversity were measured in the study by deep sequencing normalized with unique cDNA molecular identifiers. Four age groups were formed from the donors: young (average roughly 16 years), middle-aged (approximately 39), aged (about 68) and long-lived (about 80). Using the same blood draw, the study looked at two additional independent replicas of 1 million unique cDNA reads for two donors, one aged 18 to 30 and the other aged 80 or older. Study-level results and caveats: There was a strong correlation between observed TCR beta diversity and the percentage of naive T cells measured by flow cytometry. Compared with the aged group, the long-lived group had more naive CD4+ T cells, fewer expanded clones and increased TCR diversity, a pattern suggesting age selection. Since profiling was done on bulk unsorted PBMCs, naive and antigen-experienced compartments could not be conclusively compared. Observed TCR beta diversity per million T cells fell roughly linearly with age, and a significant reduction was already apparent by age roughly 40. Estimates of total diversity based on one million sequenced T cells were considered lower bounds and underestimates. Donor CMV infection status was unknown, potentially confounding age-related changes in expanded clonotypes.

Points on this clonotype: The clone's antigen remains unknown. There are no base qualities to consult, and no much larger clone falls within one base.

Donors were under 40 systemically healthy Caucasian individuals from Russia aged about 6 to 100 years. Each donor gave approximately 9.3 milliliters of peripheral blood, collected into EDTA-treated Vacutainer tubes. Ficoll-Paque density-gradient centrifugation was used to isolate PBMCs, with at least 6.5 million per sample. Total RNA was extracted from PBMCs with Trizol reagent, with at least 6 micrograms obtained per sample. The percentages of naive CD45RAhigh/CD27high T cells were determined by flow cytometry on a PBMC aliquot from every donor. Receptors were amplified or captured by 5' RACE. TCRdb lists the instrument as Illumina HiSeq 2500. The second PCR ran for about 6 to 12 cycles and used a J-beta primer mix along with a sample-barcoded 5' primer. Each TCR beta cDNA molecule received a unique molecular identifier from a template-switch 5' adaptor carrying 12 random nucleotides. At least 3 million CDR3-containing paired-end reads were obtained from each sample. The Mint cDNA synthesis kit, primed by a TRBC-specific oligonucleotide, was used to synthesize first-strand cDNA from all RNA. After uracil-DNA glycosylase treatment, a first 18-cycle PCR used universal primers M1SS and BC2_uni_R on all cDNA. The published analysis was carried out like this. For normalization, 1 million high-quality reads, each with a distinct molecular identifier, were randomly selected from each sample. Reads with shared molecular identifiers were discarded instead of being binned into consensus sequences. MiTCR, with a Q25 quality threshold and the strictest error-elimination algorithm, was used for CDR3 identification, clonotype clustering and error correction. A nonparametric unseen species model using Euler transformation provided a lower-bound estimate of total TCR beta diversity. Using fastp at Q25 and MiXCR, TCRdb reprocessed the public reads and kept productive beta chains. Entries are consolidated by CDR3 protein sequence, retaining the most common genes and DNA. The V and J calls and clone size are TCRdb's, not the authors'. This sample is represented by more than 900,000 distinct CDR3 sequences; 25% to 30% of them were singletons. Of the sample, roughly 10% falls within the top ten clones.

Its CDR3 holds 13 amino acids, cysteine through phenylalanine. The sequence is cut down to CDR3 DNA, 39 bases in frame from base 1. Here V drops 8 bases and J drops 7 bases, and the junction holds 7 bases not matched to any gene. According to the germline V gene, CDR1 reads MDHEN and CDR2 reads SYDVKM. The same data also went into a second study, on T cells of mothers and their children. The second publication reports: Nine systemically healthy Caucasian individuals, comprising three mothers and their six children, were included as donors. cDNA synthesis used all of the extracted RNA, with around 1.5 ug of RNA in each 15 ul reaction. In the second PCR, the M1S primer added sample barcodes and 2-4 random nucleotides. Over 8.5 million TCR beta CDR3 reads were obtained for each mother, and 2.5 million to 3 million reads were obtained for each child. Thymic selection shapes the output of TCR recombination in a similar way in related and unrelated pairs, and inherited differences have a minor effect. Normalized repertoire overlap in related mother-child pairs was always slightly higher than in unrelated mother-child pairs, but the difference was never significant. No persistent microchimeric T cell clones were detected, at a sensitivity of around 97 clones per million clonotypes. Deep NGS was used in the study to compare the TCR beta repertoires of mothers and children and to look for features that separate related mother-child pairs from unrelated individuals. On average, the children were about 10 +/- 4 years old, while the mothers were approximately 41 +/- 4 years old. Libraries were sequenced on Illumina HiSeq 2000 with 100+100 nt paired-end reads after adapter ligation with NEBNext reagents. To avoid cross-contamination, the mother libraries and the child libraries were prepared a month apart and sequenced in separate runs. For each donor, between about 500,000 and 2,000,000 distinct TCR beta clonotypes were identified. Naive TCR beta clonotypes were estimated from low-frequency clonotypes matched to each donor's FACS-determined naive share, without sorting.

The chain employs TRBV28 and TRBJ1-4, with 7 bases aligning to TRBD1. The clonotype originates from a woman aged 40 to 50 in good health. Sequenced sample: blood. The nucleotide sequence is TGTGCCAGCCGAGAGGGGGCGGGTGAAAAACTGTTTTTT. Protein translation: CASREGAGEKLFF.